This T cell receptor (beta chain) was observed in a study of shared clonotypes between healthy human individuals. V lost 4 bases and J 0 bases, leaving 3 bases between the germline ends. Per germline, CDR1 GTSNPN and CDR2 SVGIG (reference sequence). The CDR3 runs 11 residues. TCRdb's copy holds only in-frame clones and misses some; the assay was immunoSEQ multiplex PCR. The sample has about 520,000 clones; around 73% are singletons. A single count supports this clone. The chain has TRBV30 and TRBJ1-2; D unclear. The sample taken for sequencing was PBMCs. The source is a woman in her thirties or forties in good health. Some clones in this sample may be carry-over from other donors' samples. The CDR3 here is CAWTANYGYTF. For the CDR3, the DNA is TGTGCCTGGACAGCTAACTATGGCTACACCTTC.